This note documents a single T cell receptor (beta chain) sequence. The CDR3 runs 14 residues. The V gene's germline CDR1 is SGHAT and CDR2 FQNNGV. The trim removed 1 base at V and 5 bases at J, leaving 4 bases unmatched. This specimen belongs to a study of blood T cell repertoires in COVID-19. Clones were read by immunoSEQ multiplex PCR, and TCRdb kept only the in-frame ones, dropping some. The profile shows approximately 76,000 clones, around nine tenths of them singletons. The chain links TRBV11-2 to TRBJ2-5; 7 nucleotides align to TRBD2. This TCR was sampled from a woman aged 55-75 years with acute or convalescent COVID-19. Sequencing was carried out using peripheral blood. CDR3 in amino acids: CASSLGGGRETQYF. In nucleotides, the CDR3 is TGTGCCAGCAGCTTAGGGGGGGGACGGGAGACCCAGTACTTC.